Sequencing of this T cell receptor beta chain was carried out in a study of blood T cell repertoires in COVID-19 (dated by TCRdb to about 2020). For context, the study as a whole: Samples covering the acute and convalescent phases of COVID-19 were provided by collaborators in the United States, Italy and Spain. The material from the prospective study consisted of cDNA or gDNA derived from T cells, B-cell-depleted T cells, or PBMCs. Deeply sampled blood TCRbeta repertoires from subjects exposed to, actively infected with, or recovered from COVID-19 were included in the dataset. The repertoires were released in a freely available public database intended as a resource for research on the immune response to SARS-CoV-2. The samples were drawn from two sources: the first 160 participants of the ongoing ImmuneRACE study, and fewer than 1,500 subjects contributed by 6 global collaborators. Sample metadata almost always included a de-identified subject ID, COVID-19 status, age in years and sex. Where available, HLA class I and class II types were taken from metadata supplied by the sample provider and were not determined by assay-based typing. Study-wide findings and limitations: The amount of clinical and demographic metadata varied by source and participant and was provided uncurated.

According to the germline V gene, CDR1 reads MGHRA and CDR2 reads YSYEKL. The CDR3 runs 15 amino acids, cysteine and phenylalanine included. Here the CDR3 DNA is all that survives: 45 bases in frame from base 1. The germline ends are 12 bases apart after V is trimmed by 4 bases and J by 0 bases. A second Seattle source provided samples from volunteer blood donors who had recovered from COVID-19. Whole blood was collected in K2EDTA tubes by collaborating institutions according to the institutions' own protocols. For TCRbeta analysis, collaborators shipped samples in one of three forms: frozen whole blood, isolated PBMCs, or DNA extracted from either of those sample types. TCRbeta CDR3 regions were amplified from genomic DNA using the immunoSEQ Assay, a bias-controlled multiplex PCR. Turning to the authors' computational methods: Within the assay, amplification of reference gene primers was used to estimate how many nucleated cells each sample contained. Sequence reads were collapsed and filtered to measure the absolute abundance of every unique TCRbeta CDR3 rearrangement. For each sample, productive Simpson clonality was calculated as the square root of Simpson's diversity index across productive rearrangements. Entries here come from immuneACCESS through TCRdb and include only in-frame sequences with V and J called. Some clones fail to appear in such tables; in the studies checked, an unresolved V gene covers under half of the shortfall, and the cause of the remainder is unknown. The V and J calls and clone size come from that table; D and trimming were worked out from the DNA. The sample records about 160,000 clones, 70% to 90% of which are singletons. The top ten hold about 1.2% of the sample.

Comments on this clone: It lacks a known antigen. No qualities accompany the bases; no much larger clone lies one base away.

Sequenced material: peripheral blood. This chain is built from TRBV4-1 and TRBJ2-5, and possibly TRBD1, on 6 matching bases. The origin of this receptor is a man aged 55 to 70 who had recovered from COVID-19. The sequenced DNA: TGCGCCAGCAGCCTAGAAGGGGGAGACCAAGAGACCCAGTACTTC. It is translated as CASSLEGGDQETQYF.